The 7 T cell receptor beta chains below come from one sample, sequenced in a study of blood T cell repertoires in COVID-19. The repertoire was sequenced with immunoSEQ multiplex PCR; TCRdb's copy has only in-frame clones and lacks some. The profile shows over 200,000 clones, about 89% of them singletons. The sample was PBMCs or T cells enriched from blood (not recorded which). The receptor set was obtained from a man in his forties or fifties who had recovered from COVID-19.

The J gene is TRBJ2-5, the V gene TRBV7-2, with D possibly being TRBD2 (6 bases). V lost 5 bases and J lost 2, with 9 bases in between. The length of the CDR3 is 13 residues. Germline loops: CDR1 SGHTA, CDR2 FQGNSA. The CDR3 DNA reads as TGTGCCAGCAGCAGGGACTCGCAAGAGACCCAGTACTTC. Protein: CASSRDSQETQYF.

This clone was observed a handful of times. The rearrangement links TRBV30 to TRBJ2-2; 12 nucleotides agree with TRBD1. The CDR3 extends over 18 amino acids. Germline V gene lookup returns CDR1 GTSNPN and CDR2 SVGIG (reference sequence). V lost 8 bases and J lost 0; bases outside the gene matches: 13. CDR3 region: CALPRDRGRYANTGELFF. CDR3 in DNA: TGTGCCCTACCCCGGGACAGGGGGCGTTACGCGAACACCGGGGAGCTGTTTTTT.

The rearrangement uses TRBV18 and TRBJ2-1; no clear D gene. CDR3 size: 15 residues. V lost 3 bases to trimming and J lost 7 bases, with 16 bases between them. Germline assignment: CDR1 KGHSH and CDR2 LQKENI. DNA for the CDR3: TGTGCCAGCTCACCTTTCTCCCCGCTGAGGAATGAGCAGTTCTTC. Amino acid sequence: CASSPFSPLRNEQFF.

This chain connects TRBV7-9 to TRBJ2-2; 8 bases align to TRBD1. This CDR3 has 16 amino acids. Germline V CDR1 and CDR2: SEHNR, FQNEAQ (reference sequence). J gave up 4 bases and V 2 bases, and 6 bases lay outside the gene matches. CDR3 in amino acids: CASSLMGQELTGELFF. CDR3 nucleotides: TGTGCCAGCAGCTTAATGGGACAGGAACTCACCGGGGAGCTGTTTTTT.

The rearrangement links TRBV19 to TRBJ2-7; TRBD1 matches 8 bases. Germline lookup yields CDR1 LNHDA and CDR2 SQIVND (reference sequence). This CDR3 spans 15 amino acids. V gave up 2 bases and J gave up 2 bases; unmatched junction bases: 5. CDR3 in DNA: TGTGCCAGTAGTATAACCGGACAGGGAACCTACGAGCAGTACTTC. It specifies CASSITGQGTYEQYF.

This clone has more than one count but fewer than ten. The chain has TRBV29-1 and TRBJ1-5, with D possibly TRBD1 on 6 matching bases. Germline assignment: CDR1 SQVTM and CDR2 ANQGSEA. CDR3 size: 14 residues. V lost 4 bases, J lost 6 bases, and 16 bases lay in between. The CDR3 protein is CSVGSNREGQPQHF. The DNA for the CDR3 is TGCAGCGTTGGTTCCAACAGGGAGGGTCAGCCCCAGCATTTT.

This clone was seen once. V is TRBV6-1 and J is TRBJ2-7; D gene uncertain. The V gene lost 0 bases and the J gene lost 4 bases, with 7 bases spanning the gap. The CDR3 sequence is 13 residues long. The V gene's germline CDR1 is MNHNS and CDR2 SASEGT. The CDR3 protein is CASSEASLYEQYF. The CDR3 DNA reads TGTGCCAGCAGTGAAGCGAGCTTGTACGAGCAGTACTTC.